The clone carrying this TCR beta chain has a handful of counts. The source of the sample is a study of T cell responses to AZD1222 COVID-19 vaccine. Using immunoSEQ multiplex PCR, the repertoire was profiled, and TCRdb retains in-frame clones only, with some absent. The sample holds approximately 120,000 clones; 90% are singletons and the top ten take approximately 4.5%. Germline V gene data show CDR1 as MNHEY and CDR2 as SVGAGI. V lost 2 bases, J lost 3 bases, and 6 bases stayed unmatched. The CDR3 consists of 15 residues. The receptor was isolated from an adult in good health. The specimen was peripheral blood, collected on day 0 of MenACWY control vaccination. The chain uses TRBV6-5 and TRBJ1-2; the match to TRBD1 covers 7 bases. The CDR3 region has the DNA TGTGCCAGCAGTTACCTGACAGGGTTAGACTATGGCTACACCTTC. Translation: CASSYLTGLDYGYTF.